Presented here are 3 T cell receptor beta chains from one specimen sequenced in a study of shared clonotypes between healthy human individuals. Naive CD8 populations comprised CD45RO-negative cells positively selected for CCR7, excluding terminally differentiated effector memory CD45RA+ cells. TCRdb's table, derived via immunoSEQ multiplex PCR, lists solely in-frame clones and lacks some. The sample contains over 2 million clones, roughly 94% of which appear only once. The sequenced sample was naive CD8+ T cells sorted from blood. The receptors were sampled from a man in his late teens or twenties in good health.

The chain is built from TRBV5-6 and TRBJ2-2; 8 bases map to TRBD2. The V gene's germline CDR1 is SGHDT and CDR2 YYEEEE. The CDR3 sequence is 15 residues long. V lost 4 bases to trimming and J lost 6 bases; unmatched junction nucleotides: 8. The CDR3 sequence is CASSRRGGLPGELFF. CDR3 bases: TGTGCCAGCAGCCGCCGGGGGGGGCTCCCCGGGGAGCTGTTTTTT.

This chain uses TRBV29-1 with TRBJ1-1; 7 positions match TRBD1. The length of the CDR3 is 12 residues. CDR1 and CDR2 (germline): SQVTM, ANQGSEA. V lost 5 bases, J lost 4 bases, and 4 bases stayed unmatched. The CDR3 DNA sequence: TGCAGCGTTACCGGGACAGCCACTGAAGCTTTCTTT. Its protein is CSVTGTATEAFF.

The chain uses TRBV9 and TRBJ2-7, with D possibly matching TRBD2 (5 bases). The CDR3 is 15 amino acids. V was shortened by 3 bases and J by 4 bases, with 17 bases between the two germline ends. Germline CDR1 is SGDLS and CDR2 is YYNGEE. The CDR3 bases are TGTGCCAGCAGCGGGCGGCTTGAGGGTTGGTACGAGCAGTACTTC. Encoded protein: CASSGRLEGWYEQYF.